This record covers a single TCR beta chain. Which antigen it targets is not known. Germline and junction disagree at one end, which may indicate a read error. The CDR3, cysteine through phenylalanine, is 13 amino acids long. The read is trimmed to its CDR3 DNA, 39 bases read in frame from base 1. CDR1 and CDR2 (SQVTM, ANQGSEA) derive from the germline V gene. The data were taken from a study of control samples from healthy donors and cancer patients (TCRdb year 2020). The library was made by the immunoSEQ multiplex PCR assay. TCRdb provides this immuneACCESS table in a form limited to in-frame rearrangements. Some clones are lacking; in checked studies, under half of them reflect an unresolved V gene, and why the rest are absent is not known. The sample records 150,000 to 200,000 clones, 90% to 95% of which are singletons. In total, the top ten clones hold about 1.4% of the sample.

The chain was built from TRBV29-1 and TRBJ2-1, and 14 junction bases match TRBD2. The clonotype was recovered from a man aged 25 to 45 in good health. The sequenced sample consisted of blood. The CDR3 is CSVKTSGGAPSIF. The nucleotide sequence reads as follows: TGCAGCGTTAAGACTAGCGGGGGGGCCCCGAGCATCTTC.